The entry below gives a single T cell receptor beta chain sequence along with its context. Per the study methods: The authors estimated nucleated cell counts from reference gene primer amplification. Clones were sequenced by immunoSEQ multiplex PCR, and TCRdb holds only the in-frame ones, with some missing. The V and J calls and clone size were taken over from that table, and D and trimming were inferred from the DNA. The sample consists of about 160,000 clones, 70% to 90% of them appearing once. This sample was included in a study of blood T cell repertoires in COVID-19. At the level of the study: The origin of the acute and convalescent COVID-19 samples was the United States, Italy and Spain. PBMCs, B-cell-depleted T cells, or T cells were the source of the cDNA or gDNA that made up the material.

The CDR3 consists of 15 residues. Germline V gives CDR1 SQVTM, CDR2 ANQGSEA. After removal of 4 bases from V and 4 bases from J, the junction contained 12 bases not matched to a gene. The chain joins TRBV29-1 to TRBJ2-7; 8 bases map to TRBD2. This sequence originates from a man aged 55 to 70 who had recovered from COVID-19. Sequencing was performed on peripheral blood. The CDR3: CSVVGAAGAPYEQYF. DNA of the CDR3: TGCAGCGTTGTTGGGGCAGCGGGGGCCCCATACGAGCAGTACTTC.